Listed here are 27 T cell receptor beta chains from one sample, sequenced in a study of a mutant IDH1 vaccine in newly diagnosed glioma. Antigen specificity for these receptors is unknown. The data were produced by immunoSEQ multiplex PCR, yet TCRdb's version contains in-frame clones alone and is incomplete. The sample includes some 120,000 clones, around 77% seen only once; the top ten take 4.5% to 5.5%. Time point described: week 11, during vaccination. Every single dose of the vaccine, 300 ug of mutant IDH1 20-mer peptide, came with topical imiquimod. The sample in question was PBMCs, obtained from a glioma patient whose treatment included an IDH1 peptide vaccine. These receptor sequences come from a man between 40 and 49 years old with glioma.

This clone came up a few times. The chain carries TRBV29-1 and TRBJ1-1, with unresolved D. The CDR3 length is 13 residues. Germline V lookup: CDR1 SQVTM, CDR2 ANQGSEA. CDR3 in amino acids: CTNGVGLNTEAFF. The CDR3 DNA reads as TGCACCAATGGGGTAGGATTGAACACTGAAGCTTTCTTT.

The CDR3 sequence: CASSLIGITDTQYF. The CDR3 nucleotides read TGTGCCAGCAGCTTAATCGGCATCACAGATACGCAGTATTTT. This chain uses TRBV7-2 with TRBJ2-3; D is undetermined. Germline loops: CDR1 SGHTA, CDR2 FQGNSA. V was cut by 2 bases and J by 2 bases, with 8 bases left in between. The CDR3 has 14 residues.

This clone was counted between two and nine times. The genes are TRBV2 and TRBJ1-5, with D hard to call. CDR1 and CDR2 (germline): SNHLY, FYNNEI. CDR3 length: 13 residues. Trimming cost V 5 bases and J 5 bases, with 10 bases left between them. CDR3 sequence reads: CASSIGIDQPQHF. The DNA of the CDR3 is TGTGCCAGCAGTATAGGGATAGATCAGCCCCAGCATTTT.

The chain links TRBV9 to TRBJ2-3, with 10 bases fitting TRBD2. Trimming took 0 bases from V and 4 from J; bases not matched to a gene: 8. Germline CDR1 and CDR2: SGDLS and YYNGEE. The CDR3 runs to 17 residues. DNA for the CDR3: TGTGCCAGCAGCGTAGGGGCTAGCGGGAGAGTTTCAGATACGCAGTATTTT. Translating it yields CASSVGASGRVSDTQYF.

The chain is built from TRBV4-1 and TRBJ1-5; no firm D call. The CDR3 is made up of 16 amino acids. The V end was cut by 1 base, the J end by 5 bases, with 15 bases between. Germline V lookup: CDR1 MGHRA, CDR2 YSYEKL. The CDR3: CASSQGLYLEDQPQHF. The CDR3 bases are TGCGCCAGCAGCCAAGGACTTTACTTAGAGGATCAGCCCCAGCATTTT.

The rearrangement uses TRBV19 and TRBJ2-2; D may be TRBD2 (6 bases). V lost 9 bases and J lost 7, with 12 bases in between. In germline, CDR1 is LNHDA, CDR2 SQIVND (reference sequence). The CDR3 sequence is 12 residues long. DNA for the CDR3: TGTGCCAGGCGGACCGGGGGCGGGGAGCTGTTTTTT. Its translation is CARRTGGGELFF.

The V and J genes are TRBV9 and TRBJ2-3; D call uncertain. Germline values: CDR1 SGDLS, CDR2 YYNGEE. This CDR3 is built from 15 residues. With 0 bases removed from V and 1 base from J, the gap between germline ends came to 9 bases. The CDR3 DNA follows: TGTGCCAGCAGCGTAGAGGTCCACCGCACAGATACGCAGTATTTT. Translating gives CASSVEVHRTDTQYF. Full variable domain (remainder filled in from reference TRBV9 and TRBJ2-3): DSGVTQTPKHLITATGQRVTLRCSPRSGDLSVYWYQQSLDQGLQFLIQYYNGEERAKGNILERFSAQQFPDLHSELNLSSLELGDSALYFCASSVEVHRTDTQYFGPGTRLTVL.

Notes on this clone: An end of the junction differs from the germline gene, which may be a read error. The chain uses TRBV7-7 and TRBJ2-1, with TRBD2 matching 14 bases. Germline V gene data show CDR1 as SSHAT and CDR2 as FNYEAQ (reference sequence). The CDR3 has 14 amino acids. The CDR3 loop reads CASSSGLAGGPWFF. The CDR3 nucleotides are TGTGCTAGCAGCTCCGGACTAGCGGGAGGCCCCTGGTTCTTC.

V is TRBV5-1 and J is TRBJ2-2; D is tentatively TRBD1 or TRBD2 (6 bases each). This CDR3 is built from 17 residues. In germline, CDR1 is SGHRS, CDR2 YFSETQ. V was shortened by 0 bases and J by 0 bases, with 12 bases between the two germline ends. The DNA of the CDR3 is TGCGCCAGCAGCTTGGTTTTCGGGGGCGCGAACACCGGGGAGCTGTTTTTT. Protein product: CASSLVFGGANTGELFF.

Notes on this clone: Germline is not matched at one junction end, which may reflect a read error. V and J are TRBV10-2 and TRBJ1-2, with D possibly matching TRBD1 (6 bases). There are 14 residues in the CDR3. The germline V gene has CDR1 WSHSY and CDR2 SAAADI. The chain's CDR3 is CASRKYREGYSYTF. The CDR3 DNA reads TGCGCCAGCAGAAAGTACAGGGAGGGCTATAGCTACACCTTC.

The CDR3 coding sequence is TGTGCCAGCTCACCAGGGTCGCAGGCTCGCTCTGGAAACACCATATATTTT. Amino acids: CASSPGSQARSGNTIYF. The V and J genes are TRBV18 and TRBJ1-3; D gene unclear. V was trimmed by 2 bases and J by 0 bases, leaving 14 bases between them. This CDR3 is built from 17 residues. CDR1 KGHSH and CDR2 LQKENI come from the germline V gene.

The chain couples TRBV5-4 to TRBJ1-1; D is unclear. V lost 0 bases to trimming and J lost 7 bases, with 13 bases between them. CDR3 size: 14 residues. CDR1 and CDR2 (germline): SGHNT, YYREEE (reference sequence). CDR3 residues: CASSLADGRSEAFF. The CDR3 region has the DNA TGTGCCAGCAGCTTGGCCGATGGGCGGAGTGAAGCTTTCTTT.

This chain uses TRBV11-1 with TRBJ2-7; 7 bases line up with TRBD2. Germline assignment: CDR1 SGHAT and CDR2 FQDESV (reference sequence). The length of the CDR3 is 15 residues. Trimming took 4 bases from V and 5 from J; bases not matched to a gene: 11. This CDR3 is CASSSDPTSSHEQYF. The CDR3 region has the DNA TGTGCCAGCAGCTCCGATCCGACTAGCAGCCACGAGCAGTACTTC.

The chain carries TRBV28 and TRBJ2-7; the D gene is possibly TRBD2 (5 bases). The germline V gene encodes CDR1 MDHEN and CDR2 SYDVKM. The CDR3 covers 14 residues. The V end lost 6 bases, the J end lost 7 bases, and 19 bases lay between the germline ends. In DNA form, the CDR3 reads TGTGCCAGCAGCCCAGAGGGTCCCCTGTGGGAGCAGTACTTC. It encodes CASSPEGPLWEQYF.

The genes are TRBV7-2 and TRBJ2-7; D perhaps matches TRBD1 (6 bases). V was pared by 3 bases and J by 4 bases, with 10 bases between. Germline V lookup: CDR1 SGHTA, CDR2 FQGNSA. CDR3 length: 13 residues. The CDR3 region is CASSFGRGYEQYF. DNA for the CDR3: TGTGCCAGCAGCTTCGGAAGGGGGTACGAGCAGTACTTC.

This clone was counted only a few times. The rearrangement uses TRBV29-1 and TRBJ1-3; 7 bases map to TRBD1. CDR3 length: 15 amino acids. Germline V gene lookup returns CDR1 SQVTM and CDR2 ANQGSEA. V dropped 4 bases and J dropped 0; count of bases not matched to a gene: 6. The CDR3 coding sequence is TGCAGCGTTGGACTAGGGACAGCCTCTGGAAACACCATATATTTT. Translation: CSVGLGTASGNTIYF.

This chain links TRBV19 with TRBJ1-2; weak D call: TRBD1 (5 bases). The length of the CDR3 is 16 residues. V was pared by 5 bases and J by 8 bases, with 24 bases between. Germline values: CDR1 LNHDA, CDR2 SQIVND (reference sequence). The CDR3 coding sequence is TGTGCCAGTAGTCAGCACCCCCCTCCGGTGGGGCAGGGCTACACCTTC. It is translated as CASSQHPPPVGQGYTF.

V is TRBV4-1 and J is TRBJ1-6; D gene ambiguous. V shed 0 bases and J shed 7 bases, with 4 bases lying between them. The CDR3 totals 13 residues. The germline gives CDR1 MGHRA, CDR2 YSYEKL. The chain's CDR3 is CASSQEVNSPLHF. The CDR3 DNA reads as TGCGCCAGCAGCCAAGAAGTGAATTCACCCCTCCACTTT.

The chain links TRBV6-1 to TRBJ1-5, with 8 bases identical to TRBD1. V dropped 3 bases and J dropped 7; count of bases not matched to a gene: 5. This CDR3 contains 14 residues. Germline CDR1 and CDR2: MNHNS and SASEGT. CDR3 in amino acids: CASSDGQGAQPQHF. The CDR3 bases are TGTGCCAGCAGTGATGGGCAGGGGGCCCAGCCCCAGCATTTT.

J is TRBJ1-6 and V is TRBV5-8; 11 positions agree with TRBD1. Germline CDR1 reads SGHTS; CDR2 reads YDEGEE. This CDR3 is built from 15 residues. Trimming removed 2 bases from V and 10 bases from J; junction bases left unmatched: 5. CDR3 region: CASSFEGTGGSPLHF. CDR3 sequence (DNA): TGTGCCAGCAGCTTCGAAGGGACAGGGGGATCACCCCTCCACTTT.

The V gene is TRBV10-3, the J gene TRBJ2-7; the match to TRBD1 covers 7 bases. J was trimmed by 2 bases and V by 11 bases; bases with no gene match: 9. CDR3 length: 13 residues. The V gene's germline CDR1 is ENHRY and CDR2 SYGVKD. CDR3 coding DNA: TGTGCCGTAAGCCGGGACAGCACCTACGAGCAGTACTTC. It is translated as CAVSRDSTYEQYF.

V gene TRBV5-6 combines with J gene TRBJ2-7; TRBD1 matches at 7 bases. The V segment lost 4 bases and the J segment 0 bases; nucleotides outside the gene matches: 7. CDR1 and CDR2 (germline): SGHDT, YYEEEE. This CDR3 has 15 residues. The CDR3 region has the DNA TGTGCCAGCAGCACGGGACAGACGAGCTCCTACGAGCAGTACTTC. Translated, it gives CASSTGQTSSYEQYF.

This clone was recorded a few times. The chain is built from TRBV5-1 and TRBJ1-1, with D possibly being TRBD1 (5 bases). CDR3 length: 13 amino acids. Germline loops: CDR1 SGHRS, CDR2 YFSETQ. The germline V and J ends were trimmed by 0 bases and 7 bases, with 10 bases remaining between them. The CDR3: CASSLGRVGEAFF. Written as DNA, the CDR3 is TGCGCCAGCAGCTTGGGCAGGGTTGGTGAAGCTTTCTTT.

V usage is TRBV27 and J usage is TRBJ2-5, with 8 bases fitting TRBD1. The CDR3 runs to 17 residues. With 0 bases clipped from V and 4 bases from J, the junction kept 10 bases outside the gene matches. Germline V gives CDR1 MNHEY, CDR2 SMNVEV (reference sequence). The CDR3 loop is CASSLSAPHRGVETQYF. As DNA, the CDR3 is TGTGCCAGCAGTTTATCGGCCCCCCACAGGGGGGTAGAGACCCAGTACTTC.

The V and J genes are TRBV28 and TRBJ2-7; 14 positions agree with TRBD2. This CDR3 is 18 amino acids long. The ends lost 2 bases at V and 5 bases at J; junction bases unmatched: 11. Looked up from germline, CDR1 is MDHEN and CDR2 is SYDVKM. CDR3 sequence: CASSLPGLAGDRAHEQYF. The CDR3, as DNA: TGTGCCAGCAGTTTACCGGGACTAGCGGGAGATCGTGCCCACGAGCAGTACTTC.

The chain is built from TRBV6-5 and TRBJ1-5; the D gene is possibly TRBD1 (6 bases). This CDR3 spans 14 amino acids. CDR1 is MNHEY and CDR2 is SVGAGI in the germline V gene. V lost 6 bases, J lost 5 bases, and 14 bases lay in between. CDR3 in amino acids: CASSRERGYQPQHF. The DNA of the CDR3 is TGTGCCAGCAGCCGCGAGAGGGGGTATCAGCCCCAGCATTTT.

The chain couples TRBV19 to TRBJ2-5; weak D call: TRBD2 (6 bases). V was pared by 5 bases and J by 4 bases, with 14 bases between. The CDR3 contains 14 residues. Germline V CDR1 and CDR2: LNHDA, SQIVND (reference sequence). The CDR3: CASSPRLGTETQYF. The CDR3 DNA follows: TGTGCCAGTAGTCCGCGACTAGGCACAGAGACCCAGTACTTC.